The clone carrying this T cell receptor (beta chain) was seen a handful of times. Repertoires were generated with immunoSEQ multiplex PCR, while TCRdb's copy carries only in-frame clones and drops some. The data hold 170,000 or so clones, with over 80% observed a single time. These data belong to a study of blood T cell repertoires in COVID-19. Study information: PBMCs, B-cell-depleted T cells, or T cells provided the cDNA or gDNA that made up the material.

This TCR came from a woman between 35 and 50 years old with COVID-19, enrolled during active disease. Sequenced material: peripheral blood.

CDR3 sequence (DNA): TGTGCCAGCAGTGTGGACGGGGGCACAGATACGCAGTATTTT. It specifies CASSVDGGTDTQYF. The J gene is TRBJ2-3, the V gene TRBV6-4, with D possibly TRBD2 on 5 matching bases. Trimming left V 4 bases short and J 1 base short, with 9 bases between. The CDR3 is made up of 14 amino acids. The germline gives CDR1 MRHNA, CDR2 SNTAGT.